The 25 T cell receptor beta chains presented below share a single source sample, sequenced in a study of post-analysis software for immune sequencing data. Regarding the study as a whole: Included in a set of 5 or 6 TRBV segments more frequent in patients than controls were TRBV5-6, TRBV5-1 and TRBV20-1.

No antigen has been identified for these receptors. Each TCR beta cDNA library carried unique molecular identifiers. A single record per CDR3 protein comes from TCRdb applying MiXCR to the PCR reads. This sample yields hundreds of thousands of distinct CDR3 sequences, of which about 32% are seen a single time; about 0.5% belongs to the top ten. Source material: blood. The source is a girl between 10 and 17 years old with multiple sclerosis.

The table lists this clonotype with a few counts. This chain links TRBV7-2 with TRBJ1-4; a weak D match, TRBD1 (5 bases). The germline V gene has CDR1 SGHTA and CDR2 FQGNSA. The CDR3 runs 14 residues. Trimming shortened V by 5 bases and J by 7 bases, and 14 bases separated the two germline ends. CDR3 in amino acids: CASSPPGRIEKLFF. CDR3 bases: TGTGCCAGCAGCCCCCCAGGGCGCATTGAAAAACTGTTTTTT.

V gene TRBV28 combines with J gene TRBJ2-5; 8 positions agree with TRBD2. There are 16 residues in the CDR3. Losses at the gene ends were 1 base for V and 5 bases for J; bases not matched to a gene: 9. CDR1 is MDHEN, CDR2 SYDVKM, per germline. CDR3 region: CASSLSNTGGRETQYF. Here the CDR3 DNA reads TGTGCCAGCAGTTTATCAAATACGGGAGGGCGGGAGACCCAGTACTTC.

J is TRBJ2-3 and V is TRBV5-5; the match to TRBD2 covers 8 bases. The V gene end was trimmed by 4 bases and the J gene end by 5 bases; junction bases not matched to a gene: 3. Germline V gives CDR1 SGHKS, CDR2 YYEKEE (reference sequence). The CDR3 extends over 13 amino acids. CDR3 DNA: TGTGCCAGCAGCCCCCTAGCGGGAGATACGCAGTATTTT. Translated, it gives CASSPLAGDTQYF.

Note on this clonotype: At one of its ends the junction is not consistent with the germline gene, which may arise from a read error. The genes are TRBV24-1 and TRBJ1-1, with a weak D call TRBD1 (5 bases). The CDR3 is made up of 13 amino acids. Germline CDR1 and CDR2: KGHDR and SFDVKD. The CDR3 bases are TGTGCCACCAGTGATTGGGGACTCACTGAGGCTTTCTTT. Its translation is CATSDWGLTEAFF.

The V gene is TRBV18, the J gene TRBJ2-1; D could derive from TRBD1 or TRBD2 (5 bases each). With 2 bases removed from V and 9 bases from J, the gap between germline ends came to 11 bases. This CDR3 is 13 amino acids long. Germline assignment: CDR1 KGHSH and CDR2 LQKENI. The CDR3 loop is CASSPEGNAEQFF. The CDR3 nucleotides are TGTGCCAGCTCACCAGAGGGGAACGCTGAGCAGTTCTTC.

The chain links TRBV20-1 to TRBJ2-3; D gene ambiguous. CDR1 DFQATT and CDR2 SNEGSKA come from the germline V gene (reference sequence). The CDR3 sequence is 15 residues long. Trimming removed 3 bases from V and 0 bases from J, with 13 bases in between. As DNA, the CDR3 is TGCAGTGCTAGTGTAGCAGTTACTAGCACAGATACGCAGTATTTT. The encoded protein is CSASVAVTSTDTQYF.

Only a few counts were recorded for this clonotype. This chain connects TRBV29-1 to TRBJ2-5; D unresolved. The length of the CDR3 is 14 residues. V was trimmed by 6 bases and J by 4 bases, leaving 18 bases between them. The germline gives CDR1 SQVTM, CDR2 ANQGSEA. CDR3 protein: CSVALRWEGETQYF. The DNA for the CDR3 is TGCAGCGTGGCCCTAAGATGGGAAGGAGAGACCCAGTACTTC.

The V and J genes are TRBV27 and TRBJ2-5, with 9 bases lining up with TRBD1. CDR1 and CDR2 (germline): MNHEY, SMNVEV (reference sequence). J was trimmed by 11 bases and V by 5 bases; bases with no gene match: 9. This CDR3 has 13 amino acids. The chain's CDR3 is CASSVTGGYEQYF. CDR3 nucleotides: TGTGCCAGCAGTGTAACAGGGGGCTATGAGCAGTACTTC.

V gene TRBV28 combines with J gene TRBJ2-5; D is uncertain. The CDR3 is made up of 15 amino acids. In germline, CDR1 is MDHEN, CDR2 SYDVKM. V lost 6 bases, J lost 5 bases, and 19 bases lay in between. CDR3 coding DNA: TGTGCCAGCAGCCTACTCGCTAGGTCCGAGGAGACCCAGTACTTC. This gives the protein CASSLLARSEETQYF. Drawing the rest from reference TRBV28 and TRBJ2-5, the complete variable domain is DVKVTQSSRYLVKRTGEKVFLECVQDMDHENMFWYRQDPGLGLRLIYFSYDVKMKEKGDIPEGYSVSREKKERFSLILESASTNQTSMYLCASSLLARSEETQYFGPGTRLLVL.

The chain employs TRBV7-8 and TRBJ1-6; 9 bases map to TRBD1. Germline V gene sequence: CDR1 SGHVS, CDR2 FQNEAQ. The trim removed 5 bases at V and 10 bases at J, leaving 12 bases unmatched. This CDR3 comprises 16 residues. The CDR3 sequence: CASSGHRDRVPSPLHF. For the CDR3, the DNA is TGTGCCAGCAGCGGGCACCGGGACAGGGTCCCCTCACCCCTCCACTTT.

The chain carries TRBV6-2 or TRBV6-3 and TRBJ2-1, with 7 bases lining up with TRBD1. Trimming cost V 6 bases and J 2 bases; bases outside gene matches: 7. The CDR3 has 15 residues. The germline CDR1 and CDR2 sequences are MNHEY and SVGEGT. CDR3 loop: CASSRQGSPYNEQFF. DNA of the CDR3: TGTGCCAGCAGCAGACAGGGAAGCCCCTACAATGAGCAGTTCTTC.

This clonotype has ten or more counts. The rearrangement links TRBV29-1 to TRBJ2-1, with D tentatively TRBD1 or TRBD2 (5 bases each). The germline gives CDR1 SQVTM, CDR2 ANQGSEA. The CDR3 totals 15 residues. Trimming shortened V by 6 bases and J by 3 bases, and 18 bases separated the two germline ends. The CDR3 sequence: CSVGEPTAYYNEQFF. DNA of the CDR3: TGCAGCGTGGGGGAGCCGACAGCTTACTACAATGAGCAGTTCTTC.

The chain carries TRBV28 and TRBJ1-2; 7 bases line up with TRBD1. The V gene's germline CDR1 is MDHEN and CDR2 SYDVKM. CDR3 length equals 13 residues. Germline trimming cut 2 bases from V and 7 bases from J; bases unmatched to any gene: 4. The CDR3 coding sequence is TGTGCCAGCAGTTTAAAGGGGGCGCCTGGCTACACCTTC. Translation: CASSLKGAPGYTF.

This clonotype was detected many times. The chain has TRBV20-1 and TRBJ2-7, with 13 nucleotides matching TRBD2. Germline loops: CDR1 DFQATT, CDR2 SNEGSKA (reference sequence). J gave up 2 bases and V 6 bases, and 10 bases lay outside the gene matches. The CDR3 is 16 amino acids. The CDR3 loop is CSAEDPLAGGTYEQYF. The CDR3 DNA reads as TGCAGTGCCGAGGATCCACTAGCGGGAGGGACCTACGAGCAGTACTTC.

The CDR3 here is CSVPRETQYF. CDR3 coding DNA: TGCAGCGTCCCTCGAGAGACCCAGTACTTC. The chain links TRBV29-1 to TRBJ2-5; the D is unclear. The germline V gene encodes CDR1 SQVTM and CDR2 ANQGSEA. The V end lost 6 bases, the J end lost 4 bases, and 6 bases lay between the germline ends. This CDR3 is built from 10 residues.

This chain links TRBV14 with TRBJ2-3, with D tentatively TRBD2 (7 bases). The germline V and J ends were trimmed by 5 bases and 6 bases, with 12 bases remaining between them. CDR3 length: 13 amino acids. From germline, CDR1 is SGHDN and CDR2 FVKESK. The CDR3 protein is CASSVRGLDTQYF. CDR3 in DNA: TGTGCCAGCAGCGTGCGGGGGCTGGATACGCAGTATTTT.

This clonotype came up a few times. This chain links TRBV20-1 with TRBJ2-3, with D perhaps being TRBD1 or TRBD2 (6 bases each). V was trimmed by 0 bases and J by 6 bases, leaving 16 bases between them. The CDR3 length is 15 residues. The germline V gene encodes CDR1 DFQATT and CDR2 SNEGSKA (reference sequence). CDR3 nucleotide sequence: TGCAGTGCTAGAGATCCCGGGGGCCGAGGGGATACGCAGTATTTT. It codes for CSARDPGGRGDTQYF.

CDR3 residues: CASSPNTGTVSNQPQHF. The CDR3 region has the DNA TGTGCCAGCAGCCCCAACACCGGGACGGTTAGCAATCAGCCCCAGCATTTT. This chain uses TRBV7-9 with TRBJ1-5, with D possibly being TRBD1 (5 bases). The CDR3 loop spans 17 amino acids. The germline CDR1 and CDR2 sequences are SEHNR and FQNEAQ (reference sequence). The V end was cut by 5 bases, the J end by 0 bases, with 17 bases between.

This clonotype was seen only a few times. The chain joins TRBV24-1 to TRBJ2-7; no firm D call. Germline assignment: CDR1 KGHDR and CDR2 SFDVKD. The CDR3 covers 14 residues. Trimming took off 4 bases at V and 2 bases at J, with 11 bases between the two ends. CDR3 sequence: CATSDPGPTYEQYF. The CDR3 DNA reads TGTGCCACCAGTGACCCCGGGCCAACCTACGAGCAGTACTTC.

The chain links TRBV4-3 to TRBJ2-6; weak D call: TRBD2 (5 bases). V dropped 1 base and J dropped 1 base, with 23 bases sitting between them. Germline values: CDR1 LGHNA, CDR2 YSLEER. This CDR3 is built from 21 residues. This chain's CDR3 is CASSQAYPAIAAGSGANVLTF. CDR3 DNA sequence: TGCGCCAGCAGCCAAGCTTATCCCGCAATAGCTGCGGGTTCTGGGGCCAACGTCCTGACTTTC.

This clonotype was recorded many times. This chain links TRBV28 with TRBJ2-5, with 10 positions matching TRBD1. This CDR3 region has 15 residues. V trimming: 4 bases; J trimming: 11 bases; junction bases outside the gene matches: 13. From germline, CDR1 is MDHEN and CDR2 SYDVKM. In DNA, the CDR3 is TGTGCCAGCAGTTGGCCGGGACAGGGGATAGCGGAGCAGTACTTC. It translates to CASSWPGQGIAEQYF. Based on the CDR3 plus reference TRBV28 and TRBJ2-5, the full variable domain is DVKVTQSSRYLVKRTGEKVFLECVQDMDHENMFWYRQDPGLGLRLIYFSYDVKMKEKGDIPEGYSVSREKKERFSLILESASTNQTSMYLCASSWPGQGIAEQYFGPGTRLLVL.

The sample holds many counts of this clonotype. This rearrangement joins TRBV29-1 to TRBJ1-2, with a weak D call TRBD1 (6 bases). This CDR3 spans 11 amino acids. V lost 6 bases, J lost 2 bases, and 7 bases lay in between. CDR1 is SQVTM and CDR2 is ANQGSEA in the germline V gene. This CDR3 reads CSVGQNYGYTF. In DNA form, the CDR3 reads TGCAGCGTCGGACAGAACTATGGCTACACCTTC.

This clonotype was observed a handful of times. The chain has TRBV7-9 and TRBJ2-3; D unclear. The germline gives CDR1 SEHNR, CDR2 FQNEAQ (reference sequence). The V end lost 8 bases, the J end lost 6 bases, and 6 bases lay between the germline ends. The CDR3 sequence is 10 residues long. CDR3 sequence reads: CASALDTQYF. CDR3 nucleotides: TGTGCCAGCGCGTTGGATACGCAGTATTTT.

The chain joins TRBV29-1 to TRBJ1-1; D may be TRBD1 (6 bases). The germline gives CDR1 SQVTM, CDR2 ANQGSEA. Trimming left V 5 bases short and J 1 base short, with 14 bases between. CDR3 length equals 14 residues. As DNA, the CDR3 is TGCAGCGTTAGGTCGGGGGGCTGGAACACTGAAGCTTTCTTT. Translation: CSVRSGGWNTEAFF.

This clonotype was observed many times. The chain carries TRBV20-1 and TRBJ2-7, with 16 bases fitting TRBD2. CDR3 size: 16 residues. CDR1 DFQATT and CDR2 SNEGSKA come from the germline V gene (reference sequence). Trimming removed 5 bases from V and 2 bases from J; junction bases left unmatched: 6. CDR3 region: CSASGLAGGNPYEQYF. The CDR3, as DNA: TGCAGTGCTTCGGGACTAGCGGGAGGGAATCCCTACGAGCAGTACTTC.